These 9 T cell receptor beta chains were sequenced from one sample in a study of T cells expressing NK-cell markers. Each CDR3 protein gets one entry in TCRdb, which reprocessed the 5' RACE reads and gives no DNA. This table holds 400,000 to 500,000 distinct CDR3 sequences. Sequencing input: blood T cells: a sorted CD56 or NKG2C T cell subset, CD4+ or CD8+ T cells, or bulk PBMC T cells (not recorded which). These receptors all stem from a woman between 18 and 69 years old in good health.

This rearrangement joins TRBV14 to TRBJ1-5; TCRdb returns TRBD1, unconfirmable since there is no DNA. The CDR3 is 15 residues long. In germline, CDR1 is SGHDN, CDR2 FVKESK. CDR3 amino acids: CASSQDPGGNQPQHF. Full variable domain (remainder filled in from reference TRBV14 and TRBJ1-5): EAGVTQFPSHSVIEKGQTVTLRCDPISGHDNLYWYRRVMGKEIKFLLHFVKESKQDESGMPNNRFLAERTGGTYSTLKVQPAELEDSGVYFCASSQDPGGNQPQHFGDGTRLSIL.

This chain links TRBV15 with TRBJ2-3. CDR3 length: 14 residues. CDR1 is LNHNV and CDR2 is YYDKDF in the germline V gene (reference sequence). This CDR3 is CATSREAATDTQYF. The complete variable domain, with remaining parts taken from reference TRBV15 and TRBJ2-3, reads DAMVIQNPRYQVTQFGKPVTLSCSQTLNHNVMYWYQQKSSQAPKLLFHYYDKDFNNEADTPDNFQSRRPNTSFCFLDIRSPGLGDTAMYLCATSREAATDTQYFGPGTRLTVL.

The chain combines TRBV10-3 with TRBJ2-7; TCRdb calls TRBD1, which cannot be checked without DNA. Germline V gene data show CDR1 as ENHRY and CDR2 as SYGVKD. The CDR3 spans 14 residues. CDR3 in amino acids: CATGPTGFFYEQYF.

The chain is built from TRBV4-3 and TRBJ1-1. The germline V gene has CDR1 LGHNA and CDR2 YSLEER. CDR3 size: 13 residues. CDR3 in amino acids: CASSQDRQSEAFF.

CDR3 sequence: CASSPRIGGTEAFF. This sequence joins TRBV9 and TRBJ1-1; with no DNA, the TCRdb D assignment of TRBD1 cannot be verified. Looked up from germline, CDR1 is SGDLS and CDR2 is YYNGEE. The CDR3 totals 14 residues.

This rearrangement joins TRBV28 to TRBJ2-1; TCRdb gives TRBD2 as the D gene, but with no DNA this cannot be confirmed. Germline CDR1 is MDHEN and CDR2 is SYDVKM. The CDR3 contains 13 residues. The CDR3 reads CASSLPPGTSVFF. Complete variable domain (other parts from reference TRBV28 and TRBJ2-1): DVKVTQSSRYLVKRTGEKVFLECVQDMDHENMFWYRQDPGLGLRLIYFSYDVKMKEKGDIPEGYSVSREKKERFSLILESASTNQTSMYLCASSLPPGTSVFFGPGTRLTVL.

This rearrangement joins TRBV20-1 to TRBJ2-3; TCRdb's D call of TRBD2 is untestable without DNA. The CDR3 has 14 residues. Germline CDR1 and CDR2: DFQATT and SNEGSKA (reference sequence). The CDR3 sequence: CSADPRAGGYTQYF.

The genes are TRBV4-3 and TRBJ1-3. This CDR3 contains 15 residues. Germline V gene data show CDR1 as LGHNA and CDR2 as YSLEER. The CDR3 loop reads CASSQVRGAGNTIYF.

The rearrangement uses TRBV6-2 or TRBV6-3 and TRBJ2-7; checking the TCRdb D call of TRBD2 is not possible without DNA. This CDR3 contains 15 residues. CDR1 is MNHEY and CDR2 is SVGEGT in the germline V gene. The chain's CDR3 is CASRFYGSLGSEQYF.